These T cell receptor beta chains were read from a single sample in a study of early T cells in non-severe SARS-CoV-2 infection. TCRdb reprocessed the 5' RACE reads via MiXCR and lists one record per CDR3 protein. The sample records some 67,000 distinct CDR3 sequences, 10% being singletons. Here the sequenced sample was whole blood, taken at baseline. The receptors stem from an adult who was a healthcare worker with PCR-confirmed SARS-CoV-2 infection or an uninfected control (not recorded which). Each CDR3 is given with its conserved first and last residue. The D gene is left open where the match is weak. Not all rows give a size; the values are once, few, many and, for expanded clones, a class.

d_call	clone_size	j_call	v_call	cdr3_nt	cdr3_aa
TRBD1	few	TRBJ2-7	TRBV10-3	TGTGCCATCAGTGAGCCTGGGACAGACTACGAGCAGTACTTC	CAISEPGTDYEQYF
TRBD2	.	TRBJ2-3	TRBV7-8	TGTGCCAGCAGCCCAGCGGGGGGGGCAGATACGCAGTATTTT	CASSPAGGADTQYF
TRBD1	many	TRBJ1-2	TRBV9	TGTGCCAGCAGCGTAGCCTGGACAGGTATGAACTATGGCTACACCTTC	CASSVAWTGMNYGYTF
TRBD2	.	TRBJ2-7	TRBV6-5	TGTGCCAGCAGTTACTCATTTAGCGGGAGCTCCTACGAGCAGTACTTC	CASSYSFSGSSYEQYF
TRBD2	many	TRBJ2-3	TRBV7-9	TGTGCCAGCAGCCACGGGGCTAGCGGGAAGGCAGATACGCAGTATTTT	CASSHGASGKADTQYF
.	many	TRBJ2-7	TRBV28	TGTGCCAGCAGTAAAATCGACGAGCAGTACTTC	CASSKIDEQYF
.	few	TRBJ1-2	TRBV6-1	TGTGCCAGCAGTCCGGTTCACGGGGCCTATGGCTACACCTTC	CASSPVHGAYGYTF
TRBD1	many	TRBJ2-2	TRBV19	TGTGCCAGTAGCTCGCCGAAGGACAGGGTGAACACCGGGGAGCTGTTTTTT	CASSSPKDRVNTGELFF
.	many	TRBJ2-6	TRBV7-2	TGTGCCAGCAGCTTAAGGGCAAGCTCTGGGGCCAACGTCCTGACTTTC	CASSLRASSGANVLTF
.	.	TRBJ1-1	TRBV20-1	TGCAGTGCTAGAGATGGGCAGGGTAGGTTGGACACTGAAGCTTTCTTT	CSARDGQGRLDTEAFF
.	.	TRBJ2-3	TRBV15	TGTGCCACCAGCAGAGATAGAACCACAGATACGCAGTATTTT	CATSRDRTTDTQYF
TRBD2	many	TRBJ2-5	TRBV7-9	TGTGCCAGCAGCACAGGACTAGCGGGAGTCAGGGAGACCCAGTACTTC	CASSTGLAGVRETQYF
.	.	TRBJ1-1	TRBV4-3	TGCGCCAGCAGCGCTTACATGAACACTGAAGCTTTCTTT	CASSAYMNTEAFF
.	.	TRBJ1-1	TRBV6-6	TGTGCCAGCAGTTACTCTGGCAAACCGAACACTGAAGCTTTCTTT	CASSYSGKPNTEAFF
TRBD1	.	TRBJ2-1	TRBV24-1	TGTGCCACCAGTGGGGGGACAGGGGCCCTCAATGAGCAGTTCTTC	CATSGGTGALNEQFF
TRBD2	many	TRBJ2-7	TRBV5-4	TGTGCCAGCAGCGGGACTAGCGGCTCCTACGAGCAGTACTTC	CASSGTSGSYEQYF
TRBD2	.	TRBJ2-7	TRBV9	TGTGCCAGCAGCGTAGGAGGCTTAGCGGGAGAATCCTCCTACGAGCAGTACTTC	CASSVGGLAGESSYEQYF
.	.	TRBJ2-1	TRBV2	TGTGCCAGCGGTGCCGGGACCTACAATGAGCAGTTCTTC	CASGAGTYNEQFF
TRBD2	few	TRBJ2-3	TRBV25-1	TGTGCCAGCAGTGAATCCTCGGCTAGCGGGAGTTGGGATACGCAGTATTTT	CASSESSASGSWDTQYF
TRBD2	many	TRBJ2-3	TRBV13	TGTGCCAGCAGCTTATGGGAACTAGCGGACACAGATACGCAGTATTTT	CASSLWELADTDTQYF
.	few	TRBJ2-1	TRBV4-3	TGCGCCAGCAGCCACAGCATTGAAGCGAGATCCTACAATGAGCAGTTCTTC	CASSHSIEARSYNEQFF
.	many	TRBJ1-2	TRBV5-4	TGTGCCAGCAGCCAGGGAGGGGAAGCTGCCTATGGCTACACCTTC	CASSQGGEAAYGYTF
TRBD2	medium-sized	TRBJ2-7	TRBV4-1	TGCGCCAGCAGCCAAGGGACTAGCGGCCTTTACGAGCAGTACTTC	CASSQGTSGLYEQYF
.	few	TRBJ2-7	TRBV7-9	TGTGCCAGCAGCTTGGGGCGCCCGGAGTCCTACGAGCAGTACTTC	CASSLGRPESYEQYF
.	many	TRBJ2-2	TRBV7-3	TGTGCCAGCAGCTTATCCCTTCCAGGTGGCACCGGGGAGCTGTTTTTT	CASSLSLPGGTGELFF
.	many	TRBJ2-3	TRBV29-1	TGCAGCGTTGAATTAAGTTCAGATACGCAGTATTTT	CSVELSSDTQYF
.	once	TRBJ2-7	TRBV6-5	TGTGCCAGCAGACCCGATCCGAGTTCCTACGAGCAGTACTTC	CASRPDPSSYEQYF
TRBD1	few	TRBJ2-2	TRBV30	TGTGCCTGGAGTGTCAACAGGGGATGGGGGGAGCTGTTTTTT	CAWSVNRGWGELFF
.	.	TRBJ2-2	TRBV5-4	TGTGCCAGCAGCTTCTTAACTGGCACCGGGGAGCTGTTTTTT	CASSFLTGTGELFF
.	many	TRBJ2-7	TRBV20-1	TGCAGTGCTATGTTCGGGGCCTACGAGCAGTACTTC	CSAMFGAYEQYF
.	few	TRBJ2-7	TRBV7-2	TGTGCCAGCAGCAGCCGGGACCATCAGCAGTACTTC	CASSSRDHQQYF
.	many	TRBJ2-7	TRBV24-1	TGTGCCACCAGTGGTCGGACAGACGAGCAGTACTTC	CATSGRTDEQYF
.	few	TRBJ2-7	TRBV7-2	TGTGCCAGCAGCATAGCCCGGGATCCCTACGAGCAGTACTTC	CASSIARDPYEQYF
.	few	TRBJ1-1	TRBV7-8	TGTGCCAGCAGCCGGAATTCAGGGTTCGTCAACACTGAAGCTTTCTTT	CASSRNSGFVNTEAFF
.	many	TRBJ1-5	TRBV28	TGTGCCAGCAGCGTAGGCCAGGGATACAATCAGCCCCAGCATTTT	CASSVGQGYNQPQHF
.	.	TRBJ1-4	TRBV29-1	TGCAGCGTCCGCCTGGGAGATGAAAAACTGTTTTTT	CSVRLGDEKLFF
.	.	TRBJ1-1	TRBV5-1	TGCGCCAGCAGCTGGTTTCTTAGGGTTACGAACACTGAAGCTTTCTTT	CASSWFLRVTNTEAFF
TRBD1	.	TRBJ2-2	TRBV9	TGTGCCAGCAGCGGACAGGGTACCGGGGAGCTGTTTTTT	CASSGQGTGELFF
TRBD2	.	TRBJ2-2	TRBV7-2	TGTGCCAGCAGCCTGATAGCGGGAGGGGGCACCGGGGAGCTGTTTTTT	CASSLIAGGGTGELFF
.	.	TRBJ1-1	TRBV29-1	TGCAGCGTTTGGGGGGACACTGAAGCTTTCTTT	CSVWGDTEAFF
.	few	TRBJ1-3	TRBV12-3/TRBV12-4	TGTGCCAGCAGTAAAACTGGAAACACCATATATTTT	CASSKTGNTIYF
TRBD2	many	TRBJ2-1	TRBV6-2/TRBV6-3	TGTGCCAGCAGTTACGGTCCGACTAGCGGGACGAGGCATGAGCAGTTCTTC	CASSYGPTSGTRHEQFF
.	few	TRBJ2-5	TRBV18	TGTGCCAGCTCACTTAACGGGGACTCCCATATAGGAGAGACCCAGTACTTC	CASSLNGDSHIGETQYF
.	many	TRBJ1-5	TRBV27	TGTGCCAGCAGCTCGGCCGATAGGGAGGGGCAGCCCCAGCATTTT	CASSSADREGQPQHF
TRBD1	.	TRBJ1-2	TRBV4-1	TGCGCCAGCAGTTGGGACAGGGAGTCCTATGGCTACACCTTC	CASSWDRESYGYTF
TRBD2	few	TRBJ2-3	TRBV6-1	TGTGCCAGCAGTGAAACGGGACTAGCACCAAGAGATACGCAGTATTTT	CASSETGLAPRDTQYF
.	few	TRBJ2-7	TRBV25-1	TGTGCCAGCAGTGGCTCGGACGTAAGCGAGCAGTACTTC	CASSGSDVSEQYF
TRBD2	.	TRBJ2-7	TRBV20-1	TGCAGTGCTAGAGACGTCCGGACTAGCGGGAAGGGCGAGCAGTACTTC	CSARDVRTSGKGEQYF
.	few	TRBJ2-1	TRBV9	TGTGCCAGCAGCGTAGGCGGTGAGCAGTTCTTC	CASSVGGEQFF
TRBD2	few	TRBJ2-1	TRBV28	TGTGCCAGCAGTTTCGGACTAGTTGACAATGAGCAGTTCTTC	CASSFGLVDNEQFF
.	many	TRBJ2-2	TRBV12-3/TRBV12-4	TGTGCCAGCAGGCAGGACACCGGGGAGCTGTTTTTT	CASRQDTGELFF
.	many	TRBJ2-3	TRBV15	TGTGCCACCAGCAACCATCCGGCGGATACGCAGTATTTT	CATSNHPADTQYF
.	many	TRBJ2-1	TRBV30	TGTGCCTGGCGAGAGGTAGCGAGGGCTTACAATGAGCAGTTCTTC	CAWREVARAYNEQFF
TRBD1	many	TRBJ1-6	TRBV20-1	TGCAGTGCTGGGGACAGTGATTCACCCCTCCACTTT	CSAGDSDSPLHF
.	few	TRBJ2-3	TRBV18	TGTGCCAGCTCCCAGCCGTCAATAGCGCGTAGCACAGATACGCAGTATTTT	CASSQPSIARSTDTQYF
.	.	TRBJ1-5	TRBV12-2	TGTGCAAGTCGCCAGTATTTCACGGGGGACAGCAATCAGCCCCAGCATTTT	CASRQYFTGDSNQPQHF